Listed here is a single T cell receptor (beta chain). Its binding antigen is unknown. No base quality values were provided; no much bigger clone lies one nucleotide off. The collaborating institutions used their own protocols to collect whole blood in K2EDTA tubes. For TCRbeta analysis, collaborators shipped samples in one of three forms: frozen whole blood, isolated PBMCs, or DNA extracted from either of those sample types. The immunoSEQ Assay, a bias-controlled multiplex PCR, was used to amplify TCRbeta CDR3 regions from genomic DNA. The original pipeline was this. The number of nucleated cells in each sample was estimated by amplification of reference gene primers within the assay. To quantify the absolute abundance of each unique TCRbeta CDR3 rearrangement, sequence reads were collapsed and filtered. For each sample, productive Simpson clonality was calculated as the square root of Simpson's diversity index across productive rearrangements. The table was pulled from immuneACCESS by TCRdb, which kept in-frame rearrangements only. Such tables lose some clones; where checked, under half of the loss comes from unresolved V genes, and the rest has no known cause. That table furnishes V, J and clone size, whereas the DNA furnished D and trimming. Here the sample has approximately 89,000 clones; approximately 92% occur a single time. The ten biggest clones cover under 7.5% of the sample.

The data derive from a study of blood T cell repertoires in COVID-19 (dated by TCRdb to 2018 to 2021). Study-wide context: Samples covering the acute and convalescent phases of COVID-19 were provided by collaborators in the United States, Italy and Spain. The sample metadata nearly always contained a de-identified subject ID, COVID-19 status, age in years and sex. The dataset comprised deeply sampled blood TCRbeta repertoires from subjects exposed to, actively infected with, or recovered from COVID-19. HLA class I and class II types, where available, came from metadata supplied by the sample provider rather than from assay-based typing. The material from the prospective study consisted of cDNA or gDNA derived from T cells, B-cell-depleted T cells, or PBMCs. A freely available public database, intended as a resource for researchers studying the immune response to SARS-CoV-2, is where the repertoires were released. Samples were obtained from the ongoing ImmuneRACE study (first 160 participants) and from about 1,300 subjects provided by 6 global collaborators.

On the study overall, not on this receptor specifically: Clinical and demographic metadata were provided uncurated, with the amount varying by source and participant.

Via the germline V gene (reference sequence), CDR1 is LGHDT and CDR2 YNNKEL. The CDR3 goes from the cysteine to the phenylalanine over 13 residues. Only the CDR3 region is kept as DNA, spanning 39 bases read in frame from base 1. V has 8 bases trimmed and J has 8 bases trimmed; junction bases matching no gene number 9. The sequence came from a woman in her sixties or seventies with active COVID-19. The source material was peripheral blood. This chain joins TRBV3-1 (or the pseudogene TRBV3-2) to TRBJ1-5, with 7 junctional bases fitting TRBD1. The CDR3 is CASGGTEEEPQHF. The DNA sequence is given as TGTGCCAGCGGGGGGACAGAAGAGGAGCCCCAGCATTTT.